This T cell receptor beta chain was retrieved from a study of CD4 T cells in relation to SARS-CoV-2 and coronaviruses. Study information: PBMCs were cultured with antigen for less than twelve days before TCR beta sequencing. Study-wide results and caveats: In roughly 61% of donors, memory CD4+ clonotypes crossrecognized SARS-CoV-2 and at least one common cold coronavirus spike.

For this clone: Its cognate antigen is unknown.

Naive or memory CD4+ cells were cultured 1:1 with T cell-depleted PBMCs plus CEF. Produced via immunoSEQ multiplex PCR; TCRdb's table is partial and in-frame only. The sample carries some 40,000 clones, over 70% recorded once. This sequence was found in an adult with COVID-19. The sample consisted of memory CD4+ T cells from PBMCs, cultured in vitro.

The CDR3 spells CASSYSGTGGETQYF. The CDR3 coding sequence is TGTGCCAGCAGTTACTCCGGGACAGGGGGCGAGACCCAGTACTTC. The chain is built from TRBV6-5 and TRBJ2-5; 12 bases map to TRBD1. The CDR3 runs to 15 residues. The V segment lost 0 bases and the J segment 5 bases; nucleotides outside the gene matches: 1. CDR1 is MNHEY and CDR2 is SVGAGI in the germline V gene.